This T cell receptor (beta chain) is drawn from a study of cytomegalovirus exposure and HLA in healthy donors. Whole-study context: As an earlier analysis found, roughly 170 million T cells yielded some 120 million unique TCR beta sequences.

The CDR3 totals 14 residues. Germline lookup yields CDR1 SGHRS and CDR2 YFSETQ. The V gene lost 4 bases and the J gene lost 2 bases, with 11 bases spanning the gap. This clone has just a few counts. Primers: 60 Vbeta forward and 13 Jbeta reverse. Assay: immunoSEQ multiplex PCR; the TCRdb copy retains only in-frame clones and omits some. The data hold around 140,000 clones, with about two thirds observed a single time. The receptor was isolated from a woman aged 55-75 years in good health and CMV-seropositive. Specimen: PBMCs. This chain links TRBV5-1 with TRBJ2-3, with D maybe TRBD2 (5 bases). The CDR3 region has the DNA TGCGCCAGCAGCCTCGGGGATTCCACAGATACGCAGTATTTT. The encoded protein is CASSLGDSTDTQYF.